This section outlines one T cell receptor (beta chain) sequence together with its context. Its cognate antigen is unknown. The CDR3 has 13 amino acids. Germline CDR1 and CDR2: LNHDA and SQIVND (reference sequence). V was trimmed by 7 bases and J by 1 base, leaving 9 bases between them. Profiled with immunoSEQ multiplex PCR; TCRdb holds only in-frame clones, not every one. The sample has approximately 340,000 clones; approximately 84% are singletons. Treatment meaning: around 19 received Ad26.COV2.S at low or high dose, single or two shots; roughly five received placebo; per-sample allocation not given. The study sampled participants on day 63 after the first vaccine or placebo injection. Based in Boston, the donor was an adult of 18-55 years. This entry comes from a study of Ad26.COV2.S vaccination and SARS-CoV-2 variants. Study in general: Recipients of Ad26.COV2.S got it intramuscularly, once or twice 56 days apart. General study points: Measurements of TCR breadth and depth may have given underestimates of the total T cell responses.

This TCR was recovered from a person between 18 and 59 years old who received the Ad26.COV2.S COVID-19 vaccine or a placebo. The V call is TRBV19, the J call TRBJ2-3, with D possibly matching TRBD2 (5 bases). The sequences come from peripheral blood, collected in a trial of Ad26.COV2.S vaccine versus placebo. CDR3 sequence: CASIRTGTDTQYF. CDR3 in DNA: TGTGCCAGTATTCGGACTGGCACAGATACGCAGTATTTT.